Detailed here is one TCR beta chain. The CDR3 extends over 15 amino acids. In germline, CDR1 is LGHDT, CDR2 YNNKEL (reference sequence). With 5 bases removed from V and 5 bases from J, the gap between germline ends came to 17 bases. The table came from immunoSEQ multiplex PCR; TCRdb's copy has only in-frame clones and leaves some out. The table includes 210,000 or so clones, about 83% detected once. The sample originates from a study of blood T cell repertoires in COVID-19. Material: peripheral blood. The source of this sequence is a man aged 50-59 years with active or convalescent COVID-19. The chain employs TRBV3-1 (or the pseudogene TRBV3-2) and TRBJ2-3, with D maybe TRBD2 (5 bases). The CDR3 bases are TGTGCCAGCAGCTTTGGACCAGACGGGAAAGATACGCAGTATTTT. Protein sequence: CASSFGPDGKDTQYF.